These 10 T cell receptor beta chains came from one sample sequenced in a study of OX40 agonist ivuxolimab in advanced cancers. The data were produced by immunoSEQ multiplex PCR, yet TCRdb's version contains in-frame clones alone and is incomplete. The sample lists tens of thousands of clones, 85% occurring once. The specimen was CD4+ or CD8+ T cells sorted from blood, collected in a trial of the OX40 agonist ivuxolimab. The source is an adult with an advanced solid tumor such as melanoma, head and neck, liver or kidney cancer.

This chain's CDR3 is CAISPDGLGTQYF. Written as DNA, the CDR3 is TGTGCCATCAGCCCGGACGGCCTGGGGACCCAGTACTTC. This chain joins TRBV10-3 and TRBJ2-5; D unclear. The V gene lost 6 bases and the J gene lost 7 bases, with 15 bases spanning the gap. This CDR3 contains 13 residues. Germline V gene sequence: CDR1 ENHRY, CDR2 SYGVKD.

The V and J genes are TRBV5-1 and TRBJ2-2, with 9 bases that match TRBD2. Trimming at V came to 0 bases and at J to 2 bases, leaving 2 bases not matched to a gene. The CDR3 is 16 amino acids. The germline V gene encodes CDR1 SGHRS and CDR2 YFSETQ. This CDR3 is CASSLGLAANTGELFF. CDR3 coding DNA: TGCGCCAGCAGCTTGGGACTAGCGGCTAACACCGGGGAGCTGTTTTTT.

In this sample, this clone turned up a few times. The chain has TRBV6-6 and TRBJ1-6; weak D call: TRBD1 (5 bases). The CDR3 contains 14 residues. Germline values: CDR1 MNHNY, CDR2 SVGAGI (reference sequence). Between the trimmed V and J ends, which lost 7 bases and 9 bases, there was a span of 16 bases. CDR3 in amino acids: CASTKGWGLSPLHF. The CDR3 region has the DNA TGTGCCAGCACAAAGGGTTGGGGCCTTTCACCCCTCCACTTT.

J is TRBJ2-3 and V is TRBV27; D call uncertain. CDR3 length: 13 residues. The V gene lost 6 bases and the J gene lost 3 bases, with 10 bases spanning the gap. Germline assignment: CDR1 MNHEY and CDR2 SMNVEV (reference sequence). The CDR3 protein is CASSLIRTDTQYF. The CDR3 coding sequence is TGTGCCAGCAGCTTAATAAGGACAGATACGCAGTATTTT.

V and J are TRBV6-4 and TRBJ2-5; no firm D call. Judging by the DNA end, TRBJ2-7 fits better; the J call may be wrong. The CDR3 consists of 12 residues. Germline values: CDR1 MRHNA, CDR2 SNTAGT. The CDR3 loop is CASSITIYEQYF. For the CDR3, the DNA is TGTGCCAGCAGTATCACCATCTACGAGCAGTACTTC.

The chain joins TRBV6-5 to TRBJ1-2; possibly TRBD1 for D (6 bases). The germline V gene has CDR1 MNHEY and CDR2 SVGAGI. This CDR3 contains 14 residues. Trimming took off 7 bases at V and 10 bases at J, with 22 bases between the two ends. The CDR3 spells CASTRAGAPIPYTF. The CDR3 DNA reads TGTGCCAGCACCCGGGCAGGGGCGCCAATACCCTACACCTTC.

The V gene is TRBV18, the J gene TRBJ2-3, with 8 bases matching TRBD2. CDR3 length equals 15 residues. Trimming cost V 6 bases and J 1 base; bases outside gene matches: 6. Germline V lookup: CDR1 KGHSH, CDR2 LQKENI. The CDR3 reads CASSRSGGGTDTQYF. The CDR3 DNA follows: TGTGCCAGCTCCCGGTCCGGGGGGGGCACAGATACGCAGTATTTT.

A single count supports this clone. J is TRBJ2-7 and V is TRBV7-2, with D tentatively TRBD1 (6 bases). This CDR3 region has 14 residues. CDR1 SGHTA and CDR2 FQGNSA come from the germline V gene. Between the trimmed V and J ends, which lost 3 bases and 0 bases, there was a span of 9 bases. The CDR3: CASSFAGVSYEQYF. The CDR3 DNA reads TGTGCCAGCAGCTTCGCAGGGGTCTCCTACGAGCAGTACTTC.

The chain joins TRBV6-6 to TRBJ2-7, with 10 bases identical to TRBD1. Germline V gives CDR1 MNHNY, CDR2 SVGAGI (reference sequence). The CDR3 covers 15 residues. V lost 4 bases and J lost 2; bases outside the gene matches: 5. CDR3 sequence: CASSWDRGGTYEQYF. DNA for the CDR3: TGTGCCAGCAGTTGGGACAGGGGAGGTACCTACGAGCAGTACTTC.

The chain recombines TRBV2 with TRBJ2-7; 7 bases map to TRBD2. Germline V gene data show CDR1 as SNHLY and CDR2 as FYNNEI. V gave up 6 bases and J gave up 2 bases; unmatched junction bases: 7. This CDR3 has 14 residues. CDR3 region: CASRAGTNAYEQYF. In nucleotides, the CDR3 is TGTGCCAGCAGGGCCGGGACTAACGCCTACGAGCAGTACTTC. The full variable domain, with the rest looked up from reference TRBV2 and TRBJ2-7, is EPEVTQTPSHQVTQMGQEVILRCVPISNHLYFYWYRQILGQKVEFLVSFYNNEISEKSEIFDDQFSVERPDGSNFTLKIRSTKLEDSAMYFCASRAGTNAYEQYFGPGTRLTVT.